The rows below give T cell receptor beta chains drawn from one sample of a study of shared clonotypes between healthy human individuals. The protocol was immunoSEQ multiplex PCR, while the TCRdb copy is restricted to in-frame clones and leaves out a portion. The top ten clones hold approximately 0.5% of a sample with over a million clones, approximately 80% of them seen once. The sequencing input was memory CD4+ T cells from PBMCs. The receptors shown here come from a man between 18 and 35 years old in good health. Some clones in this sample may be carry-over from other donors' samples. Both conserved end residues are part of each CDR3. D genes are given only for firm matches. Clone size, where shown, is once, few, many, or a class for clones that have expanded.

j_call clone_size cdr3_length d_call v_call cdr3_aa cdr3_nt
TRBJ2-5 - 16 - TRBV4-1 CASSQGMGVLRETQYF TGCGCCAGCAGCCAAGGGATGGGGGTTTTGAGAGAGACCCAGTACTTC
TRBJ2-1 few 15 TRBD2 TRBV5-4 CASSYGLAGAHEQFF TGTGCCAGCAGCTACGGACTAGCGGGAGCCCATGAGCAGTTCTTC
TRBJ2-1 - 16 - TRBV4-1 CASSQDSDRTYNEQFF TGCGCCAGCAGCCAAGATTCTGACAGGACCTACAATGAGCAGTTCTTC
TRBJ2-7 - 16 TRBD1 TRBV11-2 CASSQDLGTGEDEQYF TGTGCCAGCAGCCAGGACCTTGGGACAGGGGAGGACGAGCAGTACTTC
TRBJ1-5 - 17 TRBD1 TRBV5-8 CASSSGTGGVGNQPQHF TGTGCCAGCAGCTCCGGGACAGGGGGCGTAGGCAATCAGCCCCAGCATTTT
TRBJ1-5 - 14 - TRBV5-5 CASSYSISNQPQHF TGTGCCAGCAGCTACTCCATAAGCAATCAGCCCCAGCATTTT
TRBJ2-3 - 15 - TRBV7-3 CASSLLDSGSDTQYF TGTGCCAGCAGCTTACTTGATAGCGGATCAGATACGCAGTATTTT
TRBJ1-3 - 17 - TRBV15 CATSRDQGPFSGNTIYF TGTGCCACCAGCAGAGATCAGGGACCCTTCTCTGGAAACACCATATATTTT
TRBJ2-7 few 14 - TRBV28 CASSFYRVDGEQYF TGTGCCAGCAGTTTCTACAGGGTGGATGGCGAGCAGTACTTC
TRBJ2-3 once 15 - TRBV27 CASSSLAVGGDTQYF TGTGCCAGCAGTTCCTTAGCGGTCGGAGGAGATACGCAGTATTTT
TRBJ2-3 - 15 - TRBV5-4 CASSQGSASTDTQYF TGTGCCAGCTCACAGGGCAGCGCTAGCACAGATACGCAGTATTTT
TRBJ1-1 - 13 - TRBV27 CATKGIMNTEAFF TGTGCCACAAAAGGAATTATGAACACTGAAGCTTTCTTT
TRBJ2-7 - 10 - TRBV19 CASSQYEQYF TGTGCCAGTAGTCAGTACGAGCAGTACTTC
TRBJ1-5 few 17 - TRBV18 CASSPPGSRAVDQPQHF TGTGCCAGCTCACCACCAGGGTCCCGGGCAGTAGATCAGCCCCAGCATTTT
TRBJ2-3 - 13 - TRBV5-1 CASSPLGTDTQYF TGCGCCAGCAGCCCACTGGGCACAGATACGCAGTATTTT
TRBJ2-5 - 15 TRBD1 TRBV2 CASSEDRGLEETQYF TGTGCCAGCAGTGAAGACAGGGGGCTCGAAGAGACCCAGTACTTC
TRBJ2-7 - 14 - TRBV4-3 CASSQEPGSGEQYF TGCGCCAGCAGCCAAGAACCAGGGAGTGGCGAGCAGTACTTC
TRBJ1-1 - 15 - TRBV6-5 CASQTSTGGNTEAFF TGTGCCAGCCAGACTTCGACGGGGGGAAACACTGAAGCTTTCTTT
TRBJ1-2 few 13 - TRBV27 CATALALGYGYTF TGTGCCACCGCCTTGGCCTTGGGGTATGGCTACACCTTC
TRBJ1-4 - 14 - TRBV28 CASRTGLLQGKLFF TGTGCCAGCCGCACAGGGCTGCTCCAGGGAAAACTGTTTTTT
TRBJ2-7 - 12 - TRBV11-1 CASSSIWDEQYF TGTGCCAGCAGCTCCATTTGGGACGAGCAGTACTTC
TRBJ1-1 - 16 TRBD1 TRBV10-3 CASAGQVQISGTEAFF TGTGCCAGCGCGGGACAGGTCCAAATTTCGGGCACTGAAGCTTTCTTT